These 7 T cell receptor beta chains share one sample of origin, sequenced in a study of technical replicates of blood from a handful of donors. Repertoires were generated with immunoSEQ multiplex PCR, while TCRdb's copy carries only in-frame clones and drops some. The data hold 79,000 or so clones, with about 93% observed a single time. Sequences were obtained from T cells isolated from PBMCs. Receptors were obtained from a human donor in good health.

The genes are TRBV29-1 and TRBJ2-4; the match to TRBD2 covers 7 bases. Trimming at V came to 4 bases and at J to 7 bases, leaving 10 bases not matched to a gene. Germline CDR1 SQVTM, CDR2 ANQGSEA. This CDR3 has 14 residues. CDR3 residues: CSVGPSGKANIQYF. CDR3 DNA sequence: TGCAGCGTTGGCCCTAGCGGAAAAGCTAACATTCAGTACTTC.

As DNA, the CDR3 is TGCGCCAGCACCATTAGCCCCGGAAATGAAAAACTGTTTTTT. Amino acid sequence: CASTISPGNEKLFF. The chain carries TRBV5-1 and TRBJ1-4; no reliable D call. CDR1 and CDR2 (germline): SGHRS, YFSETQ. The V gene lost 6 bases and the J gene lost 5 bases, with 14 bases spanning the gap. The CDR3 totals 14 residues.

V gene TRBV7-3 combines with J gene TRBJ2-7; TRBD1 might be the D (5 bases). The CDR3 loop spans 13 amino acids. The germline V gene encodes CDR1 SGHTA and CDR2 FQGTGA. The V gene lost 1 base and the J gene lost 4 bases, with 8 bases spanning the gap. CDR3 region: CASSLSREYEQYF. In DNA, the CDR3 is TGTGCCAGCAGCTTAAGCAGGGAATACGAGCAGTACTTC.

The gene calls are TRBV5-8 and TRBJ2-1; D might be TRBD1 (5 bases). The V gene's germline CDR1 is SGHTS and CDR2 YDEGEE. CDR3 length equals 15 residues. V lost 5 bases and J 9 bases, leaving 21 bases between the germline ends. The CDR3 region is CASSILGITRGEQFF. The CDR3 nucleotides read TGTGCCAGCAGTATTCTAGGTATCACAAGGGGTGAGCAGTTCTTC.

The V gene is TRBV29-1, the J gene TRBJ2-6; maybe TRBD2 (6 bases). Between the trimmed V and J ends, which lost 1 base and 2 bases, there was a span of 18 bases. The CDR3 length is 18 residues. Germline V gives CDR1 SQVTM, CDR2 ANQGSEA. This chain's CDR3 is CSVEVPGLGFAGANVLTF. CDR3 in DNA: TGCAGCGTTGAAGTACCGGGACTGGGGTTCGCTGGGGCCAACGTCCTGACTTTC.

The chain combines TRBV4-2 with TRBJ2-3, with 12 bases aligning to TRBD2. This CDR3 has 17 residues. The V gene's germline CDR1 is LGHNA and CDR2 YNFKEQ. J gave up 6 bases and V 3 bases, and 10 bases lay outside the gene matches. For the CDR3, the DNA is TGTGCCAGCAGCCACCACGGACTAGCGGGGAGAGACGATACGCAGTATTTT. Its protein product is CASSHHGLAGRDDTQYF.

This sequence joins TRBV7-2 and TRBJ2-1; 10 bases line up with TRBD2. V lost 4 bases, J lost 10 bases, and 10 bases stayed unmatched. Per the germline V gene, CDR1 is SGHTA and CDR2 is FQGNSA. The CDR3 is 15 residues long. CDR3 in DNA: TGTGCCAGCAGCTACCAGACCCTAGCGGGAGACGAGCAGTTCTTC. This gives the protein CASSYQTLAGDEQFF.